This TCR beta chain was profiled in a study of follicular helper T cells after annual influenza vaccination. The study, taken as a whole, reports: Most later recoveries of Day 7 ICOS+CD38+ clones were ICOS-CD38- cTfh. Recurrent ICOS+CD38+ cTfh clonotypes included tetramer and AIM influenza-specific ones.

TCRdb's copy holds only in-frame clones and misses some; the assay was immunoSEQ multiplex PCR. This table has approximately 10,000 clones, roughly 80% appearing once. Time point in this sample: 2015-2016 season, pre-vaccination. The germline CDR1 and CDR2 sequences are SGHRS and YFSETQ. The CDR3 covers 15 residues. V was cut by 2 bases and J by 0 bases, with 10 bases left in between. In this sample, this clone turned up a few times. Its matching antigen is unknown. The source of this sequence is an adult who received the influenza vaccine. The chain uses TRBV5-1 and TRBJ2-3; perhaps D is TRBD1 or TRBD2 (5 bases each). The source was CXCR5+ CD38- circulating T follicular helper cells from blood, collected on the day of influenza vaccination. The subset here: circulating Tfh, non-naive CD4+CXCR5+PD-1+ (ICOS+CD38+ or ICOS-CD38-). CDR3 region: CASSLRGASTDTQYF. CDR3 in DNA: TGCGCCAGCAGCTTAAGAGGGGCTAGCACAGATACGCAGTATTTT.